This TCR beta chain was found in a study of T cells in Graves' hyperthyroidism and ophthalmopathy. Using RNA transcripts as the source, TCR beta CDR3 regions were amplified. RT-PCR in the first round (using the HTBI primer set) targeted the TCR CDR3. TCRdb reprocessed the multiplex PCR reads with MiXCR, giving one entry per CDR3 protein. The data show about 610,000 distinct CDR3 sequences, more than 15% seen once. This clonotype showed up many times. The source of the PBMCs was roughly 10 ml of fresh peripheral blood. This CDR3 contains 15 residues. V was cut by 3 bases and J by 4 bases, with 16 bases left in between. Germline lookup yields CDR1 SNHLY and CDR2 FYNNEI.

This chain joins TRBV2 and TRBJ2-7; maybe TRBD2 (6 bases). This receptor was identified in a woman aged 40 to 50 with Graves' ophthalmopathy. The sequenced sample consisted of blood. CDR3 in amino acids: CASSEWREGRYEQYF. CDR3 coding DNA: TGTGCCAGCAGTGAGTGGCGGGAAGGTCGTTACGAGCAGTACTTC.